Sequencing of this TCR beta chain was carried out in a study of T cell responses to AZD1222 COVID-19 vaccine. Overall study results and limits: There were mostly white British donors and more females than males, and clonal diversity was possibly underestimated. Unmutated regions of variants are reportedly targeted by nearly half of spike-specific TCRs.

Points on this clone: Its antigen is unknown.

The data were produced by immunoSEQ multiplex PCR, yet TCRdb's version contains in-frame clones alone and is incomplete. The data contain 150,000 or so clones, roughly 94% of them singletons. Sequenced here: peripheral blood, sampled 28 days after the second AZD1222 dose. This TCR was sampled from an adult who received the AZD1222 COVID-19 vaccine.

As DNA, the CDR3 is TGTGCCACCAGTAATCCTGGGGGCAATCAGCCCCAGCATTTT. Amino acids: CATSNPGGNQPQHF. This chain connects TRBV15 to TRBJ1-5, with D uncertain. Germline CDR1 reads LNHNV; CDR2 reads YYDKDF (reference sequence). V lost 6 bases, J lost 2 bases, and 11 bases lay in between. The CDR3 runs to 14 residues.